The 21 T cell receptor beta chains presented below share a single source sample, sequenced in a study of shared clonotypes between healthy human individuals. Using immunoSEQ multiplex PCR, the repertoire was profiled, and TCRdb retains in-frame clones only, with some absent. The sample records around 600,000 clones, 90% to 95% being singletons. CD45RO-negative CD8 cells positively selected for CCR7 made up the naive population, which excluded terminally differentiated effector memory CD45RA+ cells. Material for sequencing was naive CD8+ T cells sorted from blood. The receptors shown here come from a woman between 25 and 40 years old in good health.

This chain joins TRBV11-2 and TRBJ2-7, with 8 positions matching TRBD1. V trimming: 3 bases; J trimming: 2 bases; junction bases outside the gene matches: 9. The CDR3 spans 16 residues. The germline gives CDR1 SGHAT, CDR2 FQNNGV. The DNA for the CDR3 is TGTGCCAGCAGCTTGATTTCCGGGACAGGAACCTACGAGCAGTACTTC. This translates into CASSLISGTGTYEQYF.

The CDR3 DNA sequence: TGTGCCAGCAGCTTAGTCTGGGAATCTCCTTACTACGAGCAGTACTTC. Protein sequence: CASSLVWESPYYEQYF. The chain uses TRBV7-9 and TRBJ2-7, with D hard to call. This CDR3 has 16 residues. CDR1 and CDR2 (germline): SEHNR, FQNEAQ (reference sequence). Trimming removed 1 base from V and 3 bases from J, with 16 bases in between.

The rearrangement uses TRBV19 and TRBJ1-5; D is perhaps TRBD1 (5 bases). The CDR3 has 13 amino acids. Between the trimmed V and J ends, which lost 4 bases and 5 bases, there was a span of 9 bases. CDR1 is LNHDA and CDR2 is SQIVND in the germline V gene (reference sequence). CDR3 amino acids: CASSTGEDQPQHF. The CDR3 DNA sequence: TGTGCCAGTAGTACGGGGGAGGATCAGCCCCAGCATTTT.

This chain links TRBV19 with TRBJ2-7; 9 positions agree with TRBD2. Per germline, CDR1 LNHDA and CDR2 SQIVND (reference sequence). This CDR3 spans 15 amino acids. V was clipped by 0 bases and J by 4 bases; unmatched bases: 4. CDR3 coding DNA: TGTGCCAGTAGTATAGAGACTAGCGGCCTATACGAGCAGTACTTC. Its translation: CASSIETSGLYEQYF. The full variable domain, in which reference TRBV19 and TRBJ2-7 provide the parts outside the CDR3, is DGGITQSPKYLFRKEGQNVTLSCEQNLNHDAMYWYRQDPGQGLRLIYYSQIVNDFQKGDIAEGYSVSREKKESFPLTVTSAQKNPTAFYLCASSIETSGLYEQYFGPGTRLTVT.

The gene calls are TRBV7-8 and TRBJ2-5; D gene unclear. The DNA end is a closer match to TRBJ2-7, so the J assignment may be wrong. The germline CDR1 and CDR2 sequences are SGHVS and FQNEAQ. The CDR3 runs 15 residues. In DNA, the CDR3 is TGTGCCAGCAGCTCCAATTCAGTATCTAGGTACGAGCAGTACTTC. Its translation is CASSSNSVSRYEQYF.

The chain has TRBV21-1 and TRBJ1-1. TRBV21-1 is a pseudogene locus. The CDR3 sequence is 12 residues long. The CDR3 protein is CASSGFYTEAFF. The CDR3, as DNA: TGTGCCAGCAGCGGGTTTTACACTGAAGCTTTCTTT.

The CDR3, as DNA: TGTGCCAGCAGCTTAGAGCCAGGGGAGTTGGAAAACACCATATATTTT. Encoded protein: CASSLEPGELENTIYF. The chain couples TRBV7-6 to TRBJ1-3; D is possibly TRBD1 (6 bases). V gave up 1 base and J gave up 6 bases, with 16 bases separating them. CDR3 length equals 16 residues. Germline assignment: CDR1 SGHVS and CDR2 FNYEAQ. Looking up the rest from reference TRBV7-6 and TRBJ1-3 gives the full variable domain: GAGVSQSPRYKVTKRGQDVALRCDPISGHVSLYWYRQALGQGPEFLTYFNYEAQQDKSGLPNDRFSAERPEGSISTLTIQRTEQRDSAMYRCASSLEPGELENTIYFGEGSWLTVV.

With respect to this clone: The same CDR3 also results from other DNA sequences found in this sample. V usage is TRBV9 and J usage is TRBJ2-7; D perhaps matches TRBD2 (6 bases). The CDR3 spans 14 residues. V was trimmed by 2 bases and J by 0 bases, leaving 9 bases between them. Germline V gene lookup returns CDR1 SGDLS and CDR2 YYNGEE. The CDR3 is CASSVEGSSYEQYF. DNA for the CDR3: TGTGCCAGCAGCGTGGAGGGGAGCTCCTACGAGCAGTACTTC. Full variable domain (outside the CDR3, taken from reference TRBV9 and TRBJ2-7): DSGVTQTPKHLITATGQRVTLRCSPRSGDLSVYWYQQSLDQGLQFLIQYYNGEERAKGNILERFSAQQFPDLHSELNLSSLELGDSALYFCASSVEGSSYEQYFGPGTRLTVT.

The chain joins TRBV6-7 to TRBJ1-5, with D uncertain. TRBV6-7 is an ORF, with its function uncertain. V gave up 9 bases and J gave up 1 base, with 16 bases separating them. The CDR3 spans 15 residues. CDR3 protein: CARTKAEESNQPQHF. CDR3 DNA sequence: TGTGCCAGAACCAAGGCGGAGGAGAGCAATCAGCCCCAGCATTTT.

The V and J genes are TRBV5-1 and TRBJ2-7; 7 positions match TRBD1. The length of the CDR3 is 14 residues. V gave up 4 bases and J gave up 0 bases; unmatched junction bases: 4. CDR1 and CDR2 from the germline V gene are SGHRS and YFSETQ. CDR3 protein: CASSLTGISYEQYF. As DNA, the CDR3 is TGCGCCAGCAGCCTGACAGGGATCTCCTACGAGCAGTACTTC.

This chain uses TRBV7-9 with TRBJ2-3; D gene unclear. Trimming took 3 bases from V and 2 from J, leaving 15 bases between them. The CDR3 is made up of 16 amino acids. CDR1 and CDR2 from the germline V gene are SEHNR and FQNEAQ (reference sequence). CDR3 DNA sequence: TGTGCCAGCAGCTTGGTCCTTGGCGAGCCCACAGATACGCAGTATTTT. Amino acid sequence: CASSLVLGEPTDTQYF.

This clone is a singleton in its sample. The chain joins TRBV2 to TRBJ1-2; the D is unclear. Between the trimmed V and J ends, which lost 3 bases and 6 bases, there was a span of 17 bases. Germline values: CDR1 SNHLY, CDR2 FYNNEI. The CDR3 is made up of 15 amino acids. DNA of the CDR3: TGTGCCAGCAGTGATTGGAAAGAATCTGAGCATGGCTACACCTTC. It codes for CASSDWKESEHGYTF.

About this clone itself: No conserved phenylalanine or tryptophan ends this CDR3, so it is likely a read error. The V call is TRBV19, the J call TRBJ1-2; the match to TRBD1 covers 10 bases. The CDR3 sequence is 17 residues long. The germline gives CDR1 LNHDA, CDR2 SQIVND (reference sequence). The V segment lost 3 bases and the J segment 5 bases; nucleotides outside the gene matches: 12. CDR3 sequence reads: CASSMGPKGQGMYGYTL. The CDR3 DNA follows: TGTGCCAGTAGTATGGGACCCAAGGGACAGGGGATGTATGGCTACACCCTC.

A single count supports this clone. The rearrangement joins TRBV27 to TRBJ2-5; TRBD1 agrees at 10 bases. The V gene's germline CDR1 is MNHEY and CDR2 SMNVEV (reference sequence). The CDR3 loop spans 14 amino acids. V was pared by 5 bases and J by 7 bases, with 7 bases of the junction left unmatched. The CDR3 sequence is CASSGGQGVGTQYF. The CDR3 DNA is TGTGCCAGCAGTGGCGGACAGGGGGTGGGGACCCAGTACTTC.

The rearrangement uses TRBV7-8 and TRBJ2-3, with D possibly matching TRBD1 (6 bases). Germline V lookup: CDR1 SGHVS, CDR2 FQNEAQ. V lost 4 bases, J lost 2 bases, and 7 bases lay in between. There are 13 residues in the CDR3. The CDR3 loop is CASSWGPTDTQYF. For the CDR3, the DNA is TGTGCCAGCAGCTGGGGGCCCACAGATACGCAGTATTTT.

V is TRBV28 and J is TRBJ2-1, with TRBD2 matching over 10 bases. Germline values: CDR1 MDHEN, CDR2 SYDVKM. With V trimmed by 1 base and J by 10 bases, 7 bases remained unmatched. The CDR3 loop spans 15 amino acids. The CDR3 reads CASSLYVGSGGEQFF. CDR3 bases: TGTGCCAGCAGTTTATACGTTGGTAGCGGGGGGGAGCAGTTCTTC.

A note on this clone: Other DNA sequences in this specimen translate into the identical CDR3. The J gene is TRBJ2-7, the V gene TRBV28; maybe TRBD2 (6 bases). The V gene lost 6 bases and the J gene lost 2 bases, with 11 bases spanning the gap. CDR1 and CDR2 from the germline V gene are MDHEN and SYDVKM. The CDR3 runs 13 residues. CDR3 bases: TGTGCCAGCAGCAGCCCGGGGGCCTACGAGCAGTACTTC. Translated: CASSSPGAYEQYF.

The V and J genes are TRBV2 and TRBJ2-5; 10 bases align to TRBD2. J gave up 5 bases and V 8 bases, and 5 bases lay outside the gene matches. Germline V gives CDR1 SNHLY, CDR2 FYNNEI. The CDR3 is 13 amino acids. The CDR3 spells CASLAGGEETQYF. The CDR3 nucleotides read TGTGCCAGCTTAGCGGGAGGAGAGGAGACCCAGTACTTC. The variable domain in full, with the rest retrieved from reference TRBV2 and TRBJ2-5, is EPEVTQTPSHQVTQMGQEVILRCVPISNHLYFYWYRQILGQKVEFLVSFYNNEISEKSEIFDDQFSVERPDGSNFTLKIRSTKLEDSAMYFCASLAGGEETQYFGPGTRLLVL.

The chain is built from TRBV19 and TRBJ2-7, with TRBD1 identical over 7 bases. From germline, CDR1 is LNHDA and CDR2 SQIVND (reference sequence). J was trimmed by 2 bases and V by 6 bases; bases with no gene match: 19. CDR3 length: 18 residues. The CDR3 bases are TGTGCCAGTAGCCAATTCATAACCGGGACAGCCTTAACCTACGAGCAGTACTTC. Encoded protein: CASSQFITGTALTYEQYF.

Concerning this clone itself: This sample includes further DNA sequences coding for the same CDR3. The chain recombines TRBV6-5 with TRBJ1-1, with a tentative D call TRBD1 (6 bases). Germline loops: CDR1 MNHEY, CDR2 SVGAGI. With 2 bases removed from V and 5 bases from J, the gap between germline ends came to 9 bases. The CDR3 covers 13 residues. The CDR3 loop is CASSYEGGTEAFF. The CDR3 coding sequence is TGTGCCAGCAGTTACGAGGGGGGGACTGAAGCTTTCTTT.

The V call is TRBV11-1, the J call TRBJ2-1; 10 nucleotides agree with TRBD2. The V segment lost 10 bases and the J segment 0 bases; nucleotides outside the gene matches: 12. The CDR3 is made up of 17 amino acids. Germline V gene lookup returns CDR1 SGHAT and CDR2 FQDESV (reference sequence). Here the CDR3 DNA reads TGTGCCACCAAGCCGGGACTAGCGACCAGCTCCTACAATGAGCAGTTCTTC. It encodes CATKPGLATSSYNEQFF. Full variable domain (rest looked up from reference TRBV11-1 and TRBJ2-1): EAEVAQSPRYKITEKSQAVAFWCDPISGHATLYWYRQILGQGPELLVQFQDESVVDDSQLPKDRFSAERLKGVDSTLKIQPAELGDSAMYLCATKPGLATSSYNEQFFGPGTRLTVL.